This is a list of T cell receptor beta chains from one sample in a study of blood T cell repertoires in COVID-19. This table comes from immunoSEQ multiplex PCR, and its TCRdb copy is limited to in-frame clones, with some not included. The top ten hold under 0.65% of the sample, which has 150,000 or so clones, 85% to 90% seen once. Sample: peripheral blood. Source of these receptors: a man between 60 and 75 years old with COVID-19, enrolled during active disease. Each CDR3 is given with its conserved first and last residue.

J gene | V gene | CDR3 protein
TRBJ2-1 | TRBV15 | CATSRGARSSYNEQFF
TRBJ2-3 | TRBV5-1 | CASSLNSPSTDTQYF
TRBJ1-2 | TRBV6-5 | CASSYNRVYGYTF
TRBJ2-5 | TRBV7-9 | CASSLAAYRASQETQYF
TRBJ2-7 | TRBV19 | CASSIEAGGTRSYEQYF
TRBJ2-1 | TRBV29-1 | CSGGAHSGKGNEQFF
TRBJ1-6 | TRBV7-8 | CASSPDRVIYNSPLHF
TRBJ2-5 | TRBV19 | CASSVGQGGETQYF
TRBJ2-5 | TRBV30 | CAWCPPGQGIPTQYF
TRBJ2-7 | TRBV27 | CASMAAGGAPNEQYF
TRBJ2-5 | TRBV18 | CASSMMEEGTQYF
TRBJ1-5 | TRBV6-5 | CATADSNQPQHF
TRBJ2-1 | TRBV7-2 | CASSPPPTGNEQFF
TRBJ1-1 | TRBV30 | CAWSVSTGPNTEAFF
TRBJ2-5 | TRBV6-6 | CASTRTGVQETQYF
TRBJ1-1 | TRBV19 | CASEDRGFFSEAFF
TRBJ2-5 | TRBV19 | CASREREGGETQYF
TRBJ2-7 | TRBV7-8 | CASSWGQSYEQYF
TRBJ2-1 | TRBV24-1 | CATSDFLGSGLPTGGNEQFF
TRBJ2-7 | TRBV6-2/TRBV6-3 | CASSYNERTSRRLSYEQYF
TRBJ1-2 | TRBV5-1 | CASSLEMGREGRGYTF
TRBJ1-4 | TRBV7-8 | CASSPDRGKLFF
TRBJ1-4 | TRBV3-1/TRBV3-2 | CASSFRTPGNEKLFF
TRBJ2-1 | TRBV6-6 | CASSYEREDYNEQFF
TRBJ1-1 | TRBV27 | CASRKQGAMNTEAFF
TRBJ2-2 | TRBV28 | CASSRGRGTGELFF